This is a list of T cell receptor beta chains from one sample in a study of T cell responses to AZD1222 COVID-19 vaccine. Profiled with immunoSEQ multiplex PCR; TCRdb holds only in-frame clones, not every one. The sample includes almost 95,000 clones, around 85% of them seen just once. Sequencing used peripheral blood, obtained 28 days after the second AZD1222 dose. The source is an adult who received the AZD1222 COVID-19 vaccine. CDR3s include the opening cysteine and the closing phenylalanine or tryptophan. A D gene is named only where the DNA matches it firmly. Part of the rows lack a size; the others show once, few, many or a class for expanded clones.

D gene,J gene,V gene,clone size,CDR3 protein,CDR3 DNA
-,TRBJ2-5,TRBV14,-,CASSQDQNRAGWRETQYF,TGTGCCAGCAGCCAAGACCAAAACCGGGCAGGGTGGCGAGAGACCCAGTACTTC
TRBD2,TRBJ2-7,TRBV15,-,CATSVRRTSEQYF,TGTGCCACCAGCGTACGGCGGACTAGCGAGCAGTACTTC
-,TRBJ1-5,TRBV21-1,-,CASSSRRGSNQPQHF,TGTGCCAGCAGCTCACGGAGGGGTAGCAATCAGCCCCAGCATTTT
-,TRBJ2-1,TRBV6-5,-,CASSYIFSDDEQFF,TGTGCCAGCAGTTACATCTTCTCTGACGATGAGCAGTTCTTC
-,TRBJ2-3,TRBV6-5,-,CASSYSRGTDTQYF,TGTGCCAGCAGTTACTCGAGAGGCACAGATACGCAGTATTTT
-,TRBJ1-2,TRBV7-8,-,CASSHPGERIFGYTF,TGTGCCAGCAGCCATCCAGGGGAAAGAATTTTTGGCTACACCTTC
TRBD2,TRBJ2-7,TRBV6-1,-,CASSEGLASYEQYF,TGTGCCAGCAGTGAGGGACTAGCCTCCTACGAGCAGTACTTC
-,TRBJ1-6,TRBV27,few,CASRRNRNWGNSPLHF,TGTGCCAGCAGACGAAACAGAAACTGGGGCAATTCACCCCTCCACTTT
-,TRBJ2-3,TRBV9,-,CAGRFNDSRGHTDTQYF,TGTGCCGGACGGTTTAATGACTCCCGGGGGCACACAGATACGCAGTATTTT
-,TRBJ2-5,TRBV5-5,-,CASSLRLSVQETQYF,TGTGCCAGCAGCTTGCGTCTCAGCGTCCAAGAGACCCAGTACTTC
-,TRBJ2-1,TRBV6-2/TRBV6-3,-,CASSIQGGGNEQFF,TGTGCCAGCAGTATCCAGGGGGGTGGGAATGAGCAGTTCTTC
-,TRBJ1-3,TRBV2,-,CAIDQGTGNTIYF,TGTGCCATCGATCAGGGGACTGGAAACACCATATATTTT
-,TRBJ1-5,TRBV28,-,CASRGGSLGNQPQHF,TGTGCCAGCAGGGGGGGGAGTTTGGGCAATCAGCCCCAGCATTTT
-,TRBJ2-2,TRBV29-1,-,CSVGEPANTGELFF,TGCAGCGTTGGTGAACCGGCGAACACCGGGGAGCTGTTTTTT
TRBD1,TRBJ2-5,TRBV5-5,-,CASSPRDRRGETQYF,TGTGCCAGCAGCCCAAGGGACAGGCGGGGAGAGACCCAGTACTTC
TRBD1,TRBJ2-5,TRBV6-2/TRBV6-3,-,CASSYGTVETQYF,TGTGCCAGCAGTTACGGGACAGTAGAGACCCAGTACTTC
TRBD1,TRBJ1-2,TRBV28,-,CASSSYRDRGGYGYGYTF,TGTGCCAGCAGTTCGTACCGGGACAGGGGTGGCTATGGCTATGGCTACACCTTC
TRBD1,TRBJ1-5,TRBV6-5,-,CASSGGTASNQPQHF,TGTGCCAGCAGCGGGGGGACAGCGAGCAATCAGCCCCAGCATTTT
-,TRBJ2-5,TRBV12-3/TRBV12-4,-,CASSFQETQYF,TGTGCCAGCAGTTTCCAAGAGACCCAGTACTTC
-,TRBJ2-5,TRBV12-5,-,CASGWTQYF,TGTGCTAGTGGGTGGACCCAGTACTTC
TRBD2,TRBJ2-1,TRBV3-1/TRBV3-2,-,CASSQRRGGRLHNEQFF,TGTGCCAGCAGCCAAAGGCGTGGCGGGAGATTGCACAATGAGCAGTTCTTC
-,TRBJ1-2,TRBV5-6,-,CASSLSTGIGYGYTF,TGTGCCAGCAGCTTATCTACAGGGATTGGCTATGGCTACACCTTC
-,TRBJ2-1,TRBV7-9,-,CASSPGRRSYNEQFF,TGTGCCAGCAGCCCCGGACGCCGCTCCTACAATGAGCAGTTCTTC
TRBD2,TRBJ2-7,TRBV3-1/TRBV3-2,once,CASSQGLAGGYEQYF,TGTGCCAGCAGCCAAGGTTTAGCGGGAGGGTACGAGCAGTACTTC
TRBD1,TRBJ1-1,TRBV7-3,-,CASSLTGDRGEAFF,TGTGCCAGCAGCTTAACGGGGGACAGGGGTGAAGCTTTCTTT
-,TRBJ2-7,TRBV7-9,-,CASSHYRDFYEQYF,TGTGCCAGCAGCCATTACCGGGACTTCTACGAGCAGTACTTC
-,TRBJ2-7,TRBV27,-,CASSLTAFYEQYF,TGTGCCAGCAGTTTAACGGCGTTCTACGAGCAGTACTTC
-,TRBJ1-1,TRBV3-1/TRBV3-2,once,CASTPSGDTEAFF,TGTGCCAGCACCCCCTCCGGGGACACTGAAGCTTTCTTT
TRBD2,TRBJ2-5,TRBV29-1,-,CSVEGASGTNQETQYF,TGCAGCGTTGAAGGGGCTAGCGGGACAAACCAAGAGACCCAGTACTTC
TRBD1,TRBJ2-7,TRBV4-1,-,CASSQGGTGLPYEQYF,TGCGCCAGCAGCCAAGGAGGGACAGGGTTACCCTACGAGCAGTACTTC
-,TRBJ2-2,TRBV9,-,CASSVTRTDTGELFF,TGTGCCAGCAGCGTTACAAGGACCGACACCGGGGAGCTGTTTTTT
-,TRBJ1-1,TRBV20-1,-,CSASRQAMNTEAFF,TGCAGTGCTAGTCGCCAGGCAATGAACACTGAAGCTTTCTTT
-,TRBJ2-7,TRBV19,-,CASSIIADSLYEQYF,TGTGCCAGTAGTATAATAGCGGACAGCCTCTACGAGCAGTACTTC
-,TRBJ1-5,TRBV28,-,CASSLGTTRVGQPQHF,TGTGCCAGCAGTTTGGGGACGACCAGGGTCGGCCAGCCCCAGCATTTT
-,TRBJ2-3,TRBV29-1,-,CSLTGIRTDTQYF,TGCAGCTTAACAGGGATCCGCACAGATACGCAGTATTTT
TRBD2,TRBJ2-3,TRBV2,-,CASSDQGGADTQYF,TGTGCCAGCAGTGACCAGGGAGGGGCAGATACGCAGTATTTT
-,TRBJ1-2,TRBV5-4,few,CASSLSRDYGYTF,TGTGCCAGCAGCTTGAGTCGCGACTATGGCTACACCTTC
-,TRBJ1-2,TRBV2,-,CASSELGPDYGYTF,TGTGCCAGCAGTGAATTGGGGCCGGACTATGGCTACACCTTC
-,TRBJ1-5,TRBV30,-,CAWTLGGARNQPQHF,TGTGCCTGGACCCTCGGCGGGGCAAGGAATCAGCCCCAGCATTTT